These T cell receptor beta chains were read from a single sample in a study of Graves' ophthalmopathy and Graves' hyperthyroidism. Via MiXCR, TCRdb re-called the multiplex PCR reads, giving one row per CDR3 protein. The sample lists about 410,000 distinct CDR3 sequences; around 20% were seen once. Sequencing used peripheral blood. These receptors were taken from a woman under 30 with Graves' ophthalmopathy. The CDR3 runs from the conserved cysteine through the conserved F or W. The D gene is left open where the match is weak. The listing skips clone size in some rows; elsewhere it reads once, few, many or a size class.

TRBV14	TRBJ1-2	many	TRBD1	17	CASSQVARGQGASGYTF	TGTGCCAGCAGCCAAGTAGCCCGGGGACAGGGGGCAAGTGGCTACACCTTC
TRBV29-1	TRBJ2-5	many	TRBD1	14	CSVGRTGGGETQYF	TGCAGCGTGGGCAGGACAGGGGGAGGAGAGACCCAGTACTTC
TRBV12-3/TRBV12-4	TRBJ1-1	many	.	12	CASTPLTGRAFF	TGTGCCAGCACCCCCCTAACGGGGAGGGCTTTCTTT
TRBV10-2	TRBJ2-5	.	TRBD2	17	CASSASLGLAGQETQYF	TGCGCCAGCAGTGCGAGTTTGGGACTAGCGGGACAAGAGACCCAGTACTTC
TRBV7-8	TRBJ1-2	many	TRBD1	15	CASSLRTGSFYGYTF	TGTGCCAGCAGCTTAAGGACAGGGTCTTTCTATGGCTACACCTTC
TRBV29-1	TRBJ1-5	many	TRBD1	12	CSVVQGNQPQHF	TGCAGCGTCGTACAGGGGAACCAGCCCCAGCATTTT
TRBV29-1	TRBJ1-1	many	TRBD1	12	CSVAGQARDAFF	TGCAGCGTGGCAGGACAGGCTAGGGATGCTTTCTTT
TRBV12-5	TRBJ1-1	many	.	14	CASASGEGLTEAFF	TGTGCTAGTGCCTCTGGGGAGGGGCTCACTGAAGCTTTCTTT
TRBV4-2	TRBJ1-2	.	.	14	CASSPDDPSYGYTF	TGTGCCAGCAGCCCTGACGATCCCAGCTATGGCTACACCTTC
TRBV6-5	TRBJ1-1	many	.	14	CASSYSSGYTEAFF	TGTGCCAGCAGTTACTCATCAGGGTACACTGAAGCTTTCTTT
TRBV30	TRBJ1-1	.	.	13	CAWSVDTSTEAFF	TGTGCCTGGAGTGTCGACACCAGCACTGAAGCTTTCTTT
TRBV6-1	TRBJ1-1	.	.	10	CAARNTEAFF	TGTGCTGCTAGAAACACTGAAGCTTTCTTT
TRBV19	TRBJ1-5	many	.	19	CASSPHSGRRGGSNQPQHF	TGTGCCAGTAGCCCCCACTCTGGAAGACGGGGAGGGAGCAATCAGCCCCAGCATTTT
TRBV18	TRBJ2-5	many	.	13	CASSPVTTETQYF	TGTGCCAGCTCACCAGTCACGACAGAGACCCAGTACTTC
TRBV7-1	TRBJ2-7	.	TRBD1	20	CASSPRPRGQGVLSSYEQYF	TGTGCCAGCAGCCCAAGACCCAGGGGACAGGGTGTTCTGAGCTCCTACGAGCAGTACTTC
TRBV28	TRBJ2-4	many	.	14	CASSPGYQKNIQYF	TGTGCCAGCAGTCCCGGGTACCAAAAAAACATTCAGTACTTC
TRBV6-2/TRBV6-3	TRBJ1-2	many	TRBD1	15	CASSSRDRGRYGYTF	TGTGCCAGCAGTTCCCGGGACAGGGGTCGGTATGGCTACACCTTC
TRBV6-1	TRBJ1-5	many	TRBD1	13	CASWQGANQPQHF	TGTGCCAGCTGGCAGGGGGCGAATCAGCCCCAGCATTTT
TRBV6-5	TRBJ1-1	many	TRBD1	16	CASSYSDRRLNTEAFF	TGTGCCAGCAGTTACTCGGACAGGCGCCTGAACACTGAAGCTTTCTTT
TRBV19	TRBJ2-7	.	TRBD2	13	CASKEREGHEQYF	TGTGCCAGTAAGGAGCGGGAGGGCCACGAGCAGTACTTC
TRBV7-2	TRBJ1-1	many	.	15	CASTPGGRMNTEAFF	TGTGCCAGCACCCCAGGAGGGCGTATGAACACTGAAGCTTTCTTT
TRBV28	TRBJ2-7	many	.	15	CASSYGGTAGPEQYF	TGTGCCAGCAGTTATGGGGGGACCGCCGGGCCCGAGCAGTACTTC
TRBV7-2	TRBJ2-7	.	.	12	CASSSMAYEQYF	TGTGCCAGCAGCTCGATGGCCTACGAGCAGTACTTC
TRBV5-6	TRBJ1-1	few	.	13	CASSPGVQGQAFF	TGTGCCAGCAGCCCCGGGGTACAGGGCCAAGCTTTCTTT
TRBV2	TRBJ2-5	.	.	15	CASSEGTLGVETQYF	TGTGCCAGCAGTGAAGGGACCCTAGGAGTAGAGACCCAGTACTTC
TRBV7-2	TRBJ2-5	many	.	14	CASSLGGKQETQYF	TGTGCCAGCAGCTTAGGTGGGAAGCAAGAGACCCAGTACTTC
TRBV11-3	TRBJ2-5	many	.	14	CASSLHRDWETQYF	TGTGCCAGCAGCTTACATCGGGACTGGGAGACCCAGTACTTC
TRBV6-2/TRBV6-3	TRBJ2-7	many	TRBD1	16	CASSHRWTGRTYEQYF	TGTGCCAGCAGTCACCGATGGACAGGGCGGACCTACGAGCAGTACTTC
TRBV20-1	TRBJ2-5	many	TRBD2	14	CSASPPGGAKTQYF	TGCAGTGCTAGCCCTCCCGGGGGGGCAAAGACCCAGTACTTC
TRBV20-1	TRBJ1-6	many	.	15	CSARRGSAYNSPLHF	TGCAGTGCTAGAAGGGGGAGCGCCTATAATTCACCCCTCCACTTT
TRBV7-2	TRBJ1-1	many	.	15	CASSLAAAFGTEAFF	TGTGCCAGCAGCTTAGCGGCAGCCTTTGGCACTGAAGCTTTCTTT
TRBV15	TRBJ1-2	many	.	15	CATSRDSGSMRGYTF	TGTGCCACCAGCAGAGATTCCGGATCTATGAGGGGCTACACCTTC
TRBV12-3/TRBV12-4	TRBJ2-5	.	.	13	CASSWGDVETQYF	TGTGCCAGCAGCTGGGGGGACGTAGAGACCCAGTACTTC
TRBV13	TRBJ2-7	many	.	16	CASSLGVWKSSYEQYF	TGTGCCAGCAGCTTAGGAGTATGGAAGAGCTCCTACGAGCAGTACTTC
TRBV6-1	TRBJ1-6	.	TRBD1	14	CASRRTGRHSPLHF	TGTGCCAGCAGAAGGACAGGGAGGCATTCACCCCTCCACTTT
TRBV28	TRBJ2-7	many	.	14	CASTDTGPSYEQYF	TGTGCCAGCACCGACACGGGACCGAGCTACGAGCAGTACTTC
TRBV6-2/TRBV6-3	TRBJ1-1	.	.	12	CASSPAYTEAFF	TGTGCCAGCAGTCCCGCTTACACTGAAGCTTTCTTT
TRBV6-2/TRBV6-3	TRBJ1-2	many	TRBD1	14	CASSQDRGSHGYTF	TGTGCCAGCAGCCAGGACAGGGGGTCTCATGGCTACACCTTC
TRBV28	TRBJ1-1	many	.	12	CASSLGRTEAFF	TGTGCCAGCAGTTTAGGGCGAACTGAAGCTTTCTTT
TRBV24-1	TRBJ1-2	many	.	17	CATSDTPQGGGIYGYTF	TGTGCCACCAGTGATACTCCACAGGGAGGGGGGATCTATGGCTACACCTTC
TRBV6-2/TRBV6-3	TRBJ2-7	many	TRBD1	15	CASSNPRQGGYEQYF	TGTGCCAGCAGTAATCCTCGACAGGGGGGCTACGAGCAGTACTTC